This T cell receptor (beta chain) was sequenced for a study of early T cells in non-severe SARS-CoV-2 infection. TCRdb reprocessed the 5' RACE reads via MiXCR and lists one record per CDR3 protein. The sample consists of 85,000 to 120,000 distinct CDR3 sequences, around 14% of them appearing once. This clonotype was observed a few times. CDR1 and CDR2 from the germline V gene are SGHAT and FQNNGV. The ends were cut back, 4 bases at V and 3 bases at J, with 8 bases in the middle. The CDR3 is 13 amino acids. The chain has TRBV11-2 and TRBJ2-3; TRBD2 might be the D (6 bases). Material for sequencing was whole blood. The sequence was obtained from an adult who was a healthcare worker with PCR-confirmed SARS-CoV-2 infection or an uninfected control (not recorded which). In DNA form, the CDR3 reads TGTGCCAGCAGCTCGGACTATACAGATACGCAGTATTTT. It translates to CASSSDYTDTQYF.